These 10 T cell receptor beta chains originate from one sample sequenced in a study of T cell responses to AZD1222 COVID-19 vaccine. Sequencing was performed with immunoSEQ multiplex PCR; in TCRdb, only in-frame clones are kept and a portion is missing. Of 160,000 or so clones detected, just over 90% appear once; the ten largest clones hold 1% to 1.4%. The source material was peripheral blood, sampled 28 days after the second AZD1222 dose. The receptors here all came from an adult who received the AZD1222 COVID-19 vaccine.

This chain joins TRBV7-8 and TRBJ1-1; possibly TRBD1 for D (6 bases). In germline, CDR1 is SGHVS, CDR2 FQNEAQ. V lost 5 bases and J 3 bases, leaving 13 bases between the germline ends. CDR3 length: 14 residues. The CDR3 bases are TGTGCCAGCAGCCCGACGACAGGACACACTGAAGCTTTCTTT. Residues: CASSPTTGHTEAFF. Complete variable domain (other parts from reference TRBV7-8 and TRBJ1-1): GAGVSQSPRYKVAKRGQDVALRCDPISGHVSLFWYQQALGQGPEFLTYFQNEAQLDKSGLPSDRFFAERPEGSVSTLKIQRTQQEDSAVYLCASSPTTGHTEAFFGQGTRLTVV.

As regards this clone: One end of the junction fails to match germline, which may point to a read error. V usage is TRBV14 and J usage is TRBJ2-1; tentative D call: TRBD2 (7 bases). The CDR3 contains 16 residues. The V gene's germline CDR1 is SGHDN and CDR2 FVKESK. CDR3 DNA sequence: TGTGCCAGCAGTCAAGGGCGGGGGCGTCTTTACAATGAGCAGTTCTTC. Its translation is CASSQGRGRLYNEQFF.

Concerning this clone itself: This CDR3 is also generated by other DNA sequences in the sample. In DNA, the CDR3 is TGTGCCACCAGCAGGGCCGGACAGGGCAATGAGCAGTTCTTC. It specifies CATSRAGQGNEQFF. This chain links TRBV15 with TRBJ2-1; 8 bases match TRBD1. There are 14 residues in the CDR3. Germline loops: CDR1 LNHNV, CDR2 YYDKDF (reference sequence). V shed 3 bases, J shed 6 bases, and the junction held 4 bases outside the gene matches.

The chain links TRBV7-9 to TRBJ1-4; possible D gene TRBD1, 6 bases. This CDR3 spans 15 amino acids. The ends were cut back, 5 bases at V and 3 bases at J, with 13 bases in the middle. CDR1 and CDR2 from the germline V gene are SEHNR and FQNEAQ (reference sequence). DNA of the CDR3: TGTGCCAGCAGCCCAAAGACAGGCTCTAATGAAAAACTGTTTTTT. Translating gives CASSPKTGSNEKLFF. Full variable domain (missing parts from reference TRBV7-9 and TRBJ1-4): DTGVSQNPRHKITKRGQNVTFRCDPISEHNRLYWYRQTLGQGPEFLTYFQNEAQLEKSRLLSDRFSAERPKGSFSTLEIQRTEQGDSAMYLCASSPKTGSNEKLFFGSGTQLSVL.

The chain combines TRBV5-1 with TRBJ2-7; maybe TRBD1 (6 bases). CDR1 SGHRS and CDR2 YFSETQ come from the germline V gene. V lost 2 bases, J lost 5 bases, and 11 bases lay in between. The CDR3 is 13 amino acids. CDR3 amino acids: CASSFTGSNEQYF. CDR3 nucleotide sequence: TGCGCCAGCAGCTTTACAGGGTCCAACGAGCAGTACTTC.

The chain carries TRBV6-5 and TRBJ1-1; 8 bases match TRBD1. The length of the CDR3 is 15 residues. CDR1 and CDR2 (germline): MNHEY, SVGAGI. V lost 6 bases and J lost 4; bases outside the gene matches: 10. CDR3 sequence (DNA): TGTGCCAGCAGCCCCGTCGCAGGGGGCTTCACTGAAGCTTTCTTT. Translating it yields CASSPVAGGFTEAFF.

The CDR3 region has the DNA TGCGCCAGCAGCCAAGATGCGAAGGTCACCTACGAGCAGTACTTC. Translating gives CASSQDAKVTYEQYF. The chain employs TRBV4-1 and TRBJ2-7, with D unclear. This CDR3 region has 15 residues. Germline-derived CDR1 and CDR2 are MGHRA and YSYEKL. V lost 0 bases, J lost 2 bases, and 11 bases lay in between.

This clone was recorded once. The chain employs TRBV19 and TRBJ1-1, with 7 bases fitting TRBD1. Germline V gene lookup returns CDR1 LNHDA and CDR2 SQIVND (reference sequence). The CDR3 has 14 residues. V shed 6 bases and J 0 bases; nucleotides not matched to a gene: 4. This CDR3 is CASSAGQLNTEAFF. The CDR3 region has the DNA TGTGCCAGTAGCGCGGGACAGTTGAACACTGAAGCTTTCTTT.

The chain combines TRBV29-1 with TRBJ2-1; D ambiguous. The CDR3 is 15 amino acids. V lost 3 bases and J lost 12, with 24 bases in between. The germline gives CDR1 SQVTM, CDR2 ANQGSEA. CDR3 residues: CSVEVSGPRFLGQFF. The CDR3 region has the DNA TGCAGCGTTGAGGTGTCCGGACCCAGGTTTCTAGGGCAGTTCTTC.

This clone was seen just once. The chain uses TRBV7-2 and TRBJ2-5, with 9 bases lining up with TRBD2. The CDR3 is 14 amino acids. V shed 4 bases, J shed 4 bases, and the junction held 4 bases outside the gene matches. Looked up from germline, CDR1 is SGHTA and CDR2 is FQGNSA. DNA for the CDR3: TGTGCCAGCAGCTGGCGGGGGGGCACAGAGACCCAGTACTTC. Protein: CASSWRGGTETQYF.